The 7 T cell receptor beta chains reported below all come from one sample, sequenced in a study of cytomegalovirus exposure and HLA in healthy donors. It was with 60 Vbeta and 13 Jbeta primers that the PCR ran. Measured with immunoSEQ multiplex PCR; TCRdb has only the in-frame clones, and not every one. This sample's table has some 130,000 clones. Sequenced sample: PBMCs. The receptors come from a man younger than 35 in good health and CMV-seronegative.

This chain's CDR3 is CASSQVPALGGTEAFF. For the CDR3, the DNA is TGCGCCAGCAGCCAAGTTCCGGCTCTCGGGGGCACTGAAGCTTTCTTT. The rearrangement joins TRBV4-3 to TRBJ1-1; possibly TRBD1 for D (5 bases). Looked up from germline, CDR1 is LGHNA and CDR2 is YSLEER. V gave up 1 base and J gave up 4 bases, with 16 bases separating them. The CDR3 covers 16 residues.

The chain uses TRBV7-2 and TRBJ2-2; D gene ambiguous. Germline V gene lookup returns CDR1 SGHTA and CDR2 FQGNSA. The CDR3 totals 12 residues. V lost 5 bases and J 3 bases, leaving 4 bases between the germline ends. This CDR3 is CASSQYTGELFF. The CDR3 nucleotides are TGTGCCAGCAGCCAATACACCGGGGAGCTGTTTTTT.

The genes are TRBV4-3 and TRBJ1-1; TRBD1 is a possible D gene (5 bases). Germline CDR1 LGHNA, CDR2 YSLEER. This CDR3 comprises 14 residues. Trimming left V 2 bases short and J 1 base short, with 8 bases between. The CDR3 reads CASSQNTGNTEAFF. The DNA of the CDR3 is TGCGCCAGCAGCCAAAATACAGGGAACACTGAAGCTTTCTTT.

V and J are TRBV7-8 and TRBJ2-5; 9 positions agree with TRBD2. With the DNA end fitting TRBJ2-7 better, the J assignment may be wrong. Germline V gives CDR1 SGHVS, CDR2 FQNEAQ. The CDR3 runs to 13 residues. CDR3: CAASAGGRDEQYF. Here the CDR3 DNA reads TGTGCTGCCTCAGCGGGGGGACGCGACGAGCAGTACTTC.

The V call is TRBV27, the J call TRBJ2-2; TRBD1 might be the D (6 bases). CDR3 size: 15 residues. CDR1 and CDR2 from the germline V gene are MNHEY and SMNVEV (reference sequence). The ends were cut back, 6 bases at V and 5 bases at J, with 16 bases in the middle. This CDR3 reads CASRPVPTGTGELFF. CDR3 nucleotides: TGTGCCAGCAGGCCAGTTCCCACAGGGACCGGGGAGCTGTTTTTT.

The chain carries TRBV2 and TRBJ2-5; the match to TRBD2 covers 13 bases. The CDR3 spans 15 residues. Germline V CDR1 and CDR2: SNHLY, FYNNEI. V lost 7 bases, J lost 6 bases, and 8 bases stayed unmatched. The CDR3 DNA is TGTGCCAGCACCCTGACTAGCGGGGGGAGGAAGACCCAGTACTTC. The encoded protein is CASTLTSGGRKTQYF.

The gene calls are TRBV6-1 and TRBJ1-3; the D is unclear. V was shortened by 6 bases and J by 4 bases, with 7 bases between the two germline ends. The CDR3 has 12 amino acids. Germline V gene data show CDR1 as MNHNS and CDR2 as SASEGT. The CDR3 nucleotides read TGTGCCAGCAGAACGAGCGGAAACACCATATATTTT. Translation: CASRTSGNTIYF.